The 30 T cell receptor beta chains given below trace back to one sample, sequenced in a study of T cell responses to AZD1222 COVID-19 vaccine. Some clones are missing from TCRdb's copy, which holds only in-frame ones; the method was immunoSEQ multiplex PCR. In the table there are about 150,000 clones, 85% to 95% of which are singletons. Sample: peripheral blood, taken 28 days after the second AZD1222 dose. Receptors were obtained from an adult who received the AZD1222 COVID-19 vaccine.

V usage is TRBV7-9 and J usage is TRBJ1-2; TRBD1 is a possible D gene (6 bases). Looked up from germline, CDR1 is SEHNR and CDR2 is FQNEAQ (reference sequence). V lost 0 bases, J lost 6 bases, and 8 bases lay in between. This CDR3 has 13 residues. The CDR3 reads CASSLATGNGYTF. The CDR3 coding sequence is TGTGCCAGCAGCTTAGCTACAGGGAATGGCTACACCTTC.

The chain uses TRBV10-3 and TRBJ2-7; 8 bases agree with TRBD1. The CDR3 runs to 15 residues. Germline trimming cut 2 bases from V and 3 bases from J; bases unmatched to any gene: 6. Germline CDR1 reads ENHRY; CDR2 reads SYGVKD. The CDR3 region is CAISETGTGSYEQYF. CDR3 DNA: TGTGCCATCAGTGAGACCGGGACAGGCAGCTACGAGCAGTACTTC.

V and J are TRBV6-2 or TRBV6-3 and TRBJ1-5, with D possibly TRBD1 on 5 matching bases. Trimming took 2 bases from V and 2 from J, leaving 16 bases between them. Germline V gives CDR1 MNHEY, CDR2 SVGEGT. The CDR3 runs to 17 residues. CDR3 in DNA: TGTGCCAGCAGTTACCCGGGACGGGCGTATGGCAATCAGCCCCAGCATTTT. Translation: CASSYPGRAYGNQPQHF.

This chain uses TRBV3-1 (or the pseudogene TRBV3-2) with TRBJ1-5; tentative D call: TRBD1 (5 bases). Trimming stripped 3 bases from V and 7 bases from J, with 22 bases between. CDR1 is LGHDT and CDR2 is YNNKEL in the germline V gene (reference sequence). CDR3 size: 17 residues. The CDR3 DNA reads TGTGCCAGCAGCCAGTGGCAGACAGACGCCCCGGTACAGCCCCAGCATTTT. Translated: CASSQWQTDAPVQPQHF.

This clone occurred once. This rearrangement joins TRBV28 to TRBJ2-7; the D is unclear. CDR1 and CDR2 (germline): MDHEN, SYDVKM. The CDR3 contains 15 residues. V was cut by 2 bases and J by 1 base, with 12 bases left in between. CDR3 sequence reads: CASSLGQTWSYEQYF. The DNA for the CDR3 is TGTGCCAGCAGTTTAGGGCAGACTTGGTCCTACGAGCAGTACTTC.

Comments on this clone: Other DNA sequences in this sample translate to the same CDR3. CDR3 bases: TGTGCCAGCAGCCCGGACAGGGGGAACACTGAAGCTTTCTTT. It yields the protein CASSPDRGNTEAFF. This rearrangement joins TRBV27 to TRBJ1-1; 9 bases map to TRBD1. After removal of 6 bases from V and 1 base from J, the junction contained 3 bases not matched to a gene. The CDR3 extends over 14 amino acids. Germline V lookup: CDR1 MNHEY, CDR2 SMNVEV (reference sequence).

V and J are TRBV5-1 and TRBJ1-3; TRBD1 aligns across 9 bases. CDR3 length: 14 residues. CDR1 and CDR2 (germline): SGHRS, YFSETQ. V lost 4 bases, J lost 2 bases, and 1 base stayed unmatched. CDR3 DNA: TGCGCCAGCAGCGGACAGGGGACTGGAAACACCATATATTTT. Translation gives CASSGQGTGNTIYF.

V and J are TRBV5-1 and TRBJ2-2; D gene uncertain. Per the germline V gene, CDR1 is SGHRS and CDR2 is YFSETQ. The V end lost 2 bases, the J end lost 7 bases, and 6 bases lay between the germline ends. This CDR3 is built from 12 residues. The CDR3 nucleotides are TGCGCCAGCAGCTTTTTCGGCGGGGAGCTGTTTTTT. Translated, it gives CASSFFGGELFF.

The J gene is TRBJ1-1, the V gene TRBV28, with D possibly matching TRBD1 (5 bases). This CDR3 region has 15 residues. Germline CDR1 is MDHEN and CDR2 is SYDVKM. V lost 5 bases and J 1 base, leaving 14 bases between the germline ends. Written as DNA, the CDR3 is TGTGCCAGCAGTATACCTGGACACCAGAACACTGAAGCTTTCTTT. Its translation is CASSIPGHQNTEAFF.

The chain employs TRBV5-1 and TRBJ2-1; D might be TRBD2 (6 bases). Germline V gives CDR1 SGHRS, CDR2 YFSETQ. V lost 4 bases, J lost 5 bases, and 13 bases lay in between. There are 14 residues in the CDR3. This chain's CDR3 is CASSKTGVNNEQFF. Here the CDR3 DNA reads TGCGCCAGCAGCAAGACGGGGGTCAACAATGAGCAGTTCTTC.

The CDR3 DNA reads TGCGCCAGCAGCCCGAGACAGGGTCAGAGTGAAGCTTTCTTT. The encoded protein is CASSPRQGQSEAFF. The chain is built from TRBV5-1 and TRBJ1-1, with TRBD1 identical over 7 bases. Trimming at V came to 4 bases and at J to 7 bases, leaving 10 bases not matched to a gene. The germline V gene encodes CDR1 SGHRS and CDR2 YFSETQ. The CDR3 loop spans 14 amino acids.

This clone was seen once. The V and J genes are TRBV12-2 and TRBJ2-7; the D segment call TRBD1 is taken from the table without a DNA check. TRBV12-2 is termed a pseudogene. The CDR3 totals 14 residues. The CDR3 is CASRSAQNSYEQYF. For the CDR3, the DNA is TGTGCAAGTCGCTCCGCCCAGAACTCCTACGAGCAGTACTTC.

The chain combines TRBV6-6 with TRBJ2-3, with TRBD2 matching 9 bases. The germline V gene has CDR1 MNHNY and CDR2 SVGAGI (reference sequence). The CDR3 spans 14 residues. Trimming removed 4 bases from V and 6 bases from J; junction bases left unmatched: 5. CDR3 DNA sequence: TGTGCCAGCAGTTTAGCGGGGGAGGTGGATACGCAGTATTTT. Translating it yields CASSLAGEVDTQYF.

The chain employs TRBV13 and TRBJ2-7, with 12 bases that match TRBD2. V dropped 4 bases and J dropped 7; count of bases not matched to a gene: 11. Germline-derived CDR1 and CDR2 are PRHDT and FYEKMQ (reference sequence). CDR3 length: 16 amino acids. For the CDR3, the DNA is TGTGCCAGCAGCTCCTACACTTACGGACTAGCGGGAGAGCAGTACTTC. Translating gives CASSSYTYGLAGEQYF. The variable domain in full, completed from reference TRBV13 and TRBJ2-7, reads AAGVIQSPRHLIKEKRETATLKCYPIPRHDTVYWYQQGPGQDPQFLISFYEKMQSDKGSIPDRFSAQQFSDYHSELNMSSLELGDSALYFCASSSYTYGLAGEQYFGPGTRLTVT.

The chain is built from TRBV7-9 and TRBJ1-3, with D possibly matching TRBD1 (5 bases). Per the germline V gene, CDR1 is SEHNR and CDR2 is FQNEAQ (reference sequence). This CDR3 has 14 amino acids. Trimming left V 3 bases short and J 4 bases short, with 10 bases between. The CDR3 spells CASSFGHDGNTIYF. The CDR3 nucleotides are TGTGCCAGCAGCTTTGGACACGACGGAAACACCATATATTTT.

The rearrangement uses TRBV12-5 and TRBJ2-1; 8 nucleotides agree with TRBD1. This CDR3 is built from 15 residues. The V and J ends lost 6 bases and 4 bases, in that order; junction bases with no gene match: 8. Per germline, CDR1 LGHNT and CDR2 FRNRAP. The CDR3 spells CASGRGQEIYNEQFF. In nucleotides, the CDR3 is TGTGCTAGTGGCCGGGGACAGGAGATATACAATGAGCAGTTCTTC.

The rearrangement uses TRBV30 and TRBJ2-7; TRBD1 aligns across 8 bases. CDR1 GTSNPN and CDR2 SVGIG come from the germline V gene (reference sequence). V trimming: 8 bases; J trimming: 7 bases; junction bases outside the gene matches: 13. This CDR3 contains 13 residues. The CDR3 nucleotides read TGTGCCGGGACCCAACAGGGGGATGGGGAGCAGTACTTC. Amino acid sequence: CAGTQQGDGEQYF.

The rearrangement uses TRBV30 and TRBJ1-4; unclear D gene. The CDR3 is 13 amino acids. CDR1 is GTSNPN, CDR2 SVGIG, per germline (reference sequence). V lost 5 bases, J lost 8 bases, and 15 bases lay in between. CDR3 loop: CAWAQPDREKLFF. The DNA for the CDR3 is TGTGCCTGGGCTCAACCCGACCGGGAAAAACTGTTTTTT.

The rearrangement joins TRBV11-3 to TRBJ2-2; 7 bases are shared with TRBD1. The V and J ends lost 5 bases and 7 bases, in that order; junction bases with no gene match: 10. This CDR3 spans 15 amino acids. Per germline, CDR1 SGHNT and CDR2 YENEEA. The CDR3 is CASSRAGTEGGELFF. The CDR3 region has the DNA TGTGCCAGCAGCCGTGCCGGGACAGAGGGCGGGGAGCTGTTTTTT.

The rearrangement joins TRBV6-5 to TRBJ1-2; possible D gene TRBD1, 5 bases. Germline V gives CDR1 MNHEY, CDR2 SVGAGI. CDR3 length: 13 residues. V lost 6 bases, J lost 8 bases, and 16 bases lay in between. CDR3 sequence reads: CASRGAGIYGYTF. CDR3 DNA sequence: TGTGCCAGCAGAGGGGCAGGGATCTACGGCTACACCTTC.

The rearrangement links TRBV6-5 to TRBJ2-5, with 10 bases fitting TRBD2. Germline-derived CDR1 and CDR2 are MNHEY and SVGAGI. The CDR3 extends over 14 amino acids. The V gene end was trimmed by 5 bases and the J gene end by 2 bases; junction bases not matched to a gene: 2. The CDR3 here is CASSRAGGQETQYF. CDR3 DNA sequence: TGTGCCAGCAGTAGAGCGGGGGGGCAAGAGACCCAGTACTTC.

This clone turned up a few times. The J gene is TRBJ2-2, the V gene TRBV4-2; D possibly corresponds to TRBD2 (5 bases). V lost 1 base and J lost 0, with 15 bases in between. CDR3 length equals 18 residues. Germline assignment: CDR1 LGHNA and CDR2 YNFKEQ. In nucleotides, the CDR3 is TGTGCCAGCAGCCAAGTATTGCGAGAGGGAGCGAACACCGGGGAGCTGTTTTTT. Amino acid sequence: CASSQVLREGANTGELFF.

This chain links TRBV2 with TRBJ2-1, with D tentatively TRBD1 (6 bases). Looked up from germline, CDR1 is SNHLY and CDR2 is FYNNEI. The CDR3 is 16 amino acids. The V gene lost 3 bases and the J gene lost 1 base, with 13 bases spanning the gap. CDR3 protein: CASSETTTGSYNEQFF. CDR3 in DNA: TGTGCCAGCAGTGAGACGACGACAGGATCCTACAATGAGCAGTTCTTC.

The rearrangement uses TRBV15 and TRBJ2-7; no clear D. The CDR3 length is 13 residues. The ends were cut back, 0 bases at V and 7 bases at J, with 10 bases in the middle. In germline, CDR1 is LNHNV, CDR2 YYDKDF (reference sequence). The CDR3 here is CATSRDLREEQYF. CDR3 sequence (DNA): TGTGCCACCAGCAGAGATTTAAGGGAAGAGCAGTACTTC.

The V call is TRBV29-1, the J call TRBJ1-1; D is ambiguous. Trimming pared 4 bases from V and 8 bases from J, leaving 11 bases between. CDR1 and CDR2 from the germline V gene are SQVTM and ANQGSEA. The CDR3 is 11 amino acids. The CDR3 region is CSVGGGVEAFF. Written as DNA, the CDR3 is TGCAGCGTTGGGGGTGGGGTCGAAGCTTTCTTT.

The genes are TRBV7-8 and TRBJ1-4; 7 bases map to TRBD1. Germline V gene data show CDR1 as SGHVS and CDR2 as FQNEAQ. The V segment lost 1 base and the J segment 7 bases; nucleotides outside the gene matches: 6. The CDR3 has 15 amino acids. DNA for the CDR3: TGTGCCAGCAGCTTAGGGGACAGCTGGGGTGAAAAACTGTTTTTT. It codes for CASSLGDSWGEKLFF. Using reference TRBV7-8 and TRBJ1-4 for the parts outside the CDR3, the full variable domain is GAGVSQSPRYKVAKRGQDVALRCDPISGHVSLFWYQQALGQGPEFLTYFQNEAQLDKSGLPSDRFFAERPEGSVSTLKIQRTQQEDSAVYLCASSLGDSWGEKLFFGSGTQLSVL.

The rearrangement joins TRBV28 to TRBJ1-2; 7 bases align to TRBD1. Germline V gives CDR1 MDHEN, CDR2 SYDVKM. The CDR3 is 17 residues long. The ends lost 0 bases at V and 3 bases at J; junction bases unmatched: 10. CDR3 region: CASSLWGNGQVYYGYTF. CDR3 coding DNA: TGTGCCAGCAGTTTATGGGGGAATGGACAGGTTTACTATGGCTACACCTTC.

V gene TRBV6-5 combines with J gene TRBJ1-2; possibly TRBD1 for D (6 bases). This CDR3 spans 13 amino acids. Trimming stripped 6 bases from V and 2 bases from J, with 10 bases between. Looked up from germline, CDR1 is MNHEY and CDR2 is SVGAGI. CDR3 bases: TGTGCCAGCAGACCCGACAGGAACTATGGCTACACCTTC. Protein sequence: CASRPDRNYGYTF.

The chain joins TRBV30 to TRBJ1-4; 8 bases agree with TRBD1. Germline assignment: CDR1 GTSNPN and CDR2 SVGIG (reference sequence). There are 14 residues in the CDR3. Trimming removed 5 bases from V and 7 bases from J; junction bases left unmatched: 9. The CDR3 DNA is TGTGCCTGGGGGCGGACAGGGACGGGTGAAAAACTGTTTTTT. It encodes CAWGRTGTGEKLFF.

This clone was observed a few times. The gene calls are TRBV7-9 and TRBJ1-6; the D gene is possibly TRBD1 (6 bases). There are 14 residues in the CDR3. Germline CDR1 SEHNR, CDR2 FQNEAQ (reference sequence). Trimming stripped 6 bases from V and 7 bases from J, with 13 bases between. The DNA of the CDR3 is TGTGCCAGCAGTACGACAGGAGGCAATTCACCCCTCCACTTT. Protein product: CASSTTGGNSPLHF. The full variable domain, with the rest looked up from reference TRBV7-9 and TRBJ1-6, is DTGVSQNPRHKITKRGQNVTFRCDPISEHNRLYWYRQTLGQGPEFLTYFQNEAQLEKSRLLSDRFSAERPKGSFSTLEIQRTEQGDSAMYLCASSTTGGNSPLHFGNGTRLTVT.